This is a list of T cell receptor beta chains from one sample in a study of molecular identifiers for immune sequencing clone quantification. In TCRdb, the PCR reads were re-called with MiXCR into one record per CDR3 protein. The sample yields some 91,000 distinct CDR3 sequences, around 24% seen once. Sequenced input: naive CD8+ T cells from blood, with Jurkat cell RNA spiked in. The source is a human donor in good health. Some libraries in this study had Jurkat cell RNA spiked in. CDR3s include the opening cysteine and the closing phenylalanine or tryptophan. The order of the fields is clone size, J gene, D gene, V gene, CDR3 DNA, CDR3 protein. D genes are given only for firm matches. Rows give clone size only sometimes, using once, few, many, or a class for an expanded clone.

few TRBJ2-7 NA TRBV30 TGTGCCTGGAGTGTCCCCTGGGATCCAACCCCCTACGAGCAGTACTTC CAWSVPWDPTPYEQYF
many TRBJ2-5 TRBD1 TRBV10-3 TGTGCCATCGGGGGACAGGACCAAGAGACCCAGTACTTC CAIGGQDQETQYF
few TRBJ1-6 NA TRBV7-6 TGTGCCAGCAGCTCCGTGGAATCCTATAATTCACCCCTCCACTTT CASSSVESYNSPLHF
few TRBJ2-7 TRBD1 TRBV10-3 TGTGCCATCAGTGAGGACAGGGGGCACTACGAGCAGTACTTC CAISEDRGHYEQYF
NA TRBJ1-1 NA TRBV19 TGTGCCAGTAGGCAAGGGACGGAATTCACTGAAGCTTTCTTT CASRQGTEFTEAFF
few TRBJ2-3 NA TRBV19 TGTGCCAGTAGTATCGGGGCACACCGCACAGATACGCAGTATTTT CASSIGAHRTDTQYF
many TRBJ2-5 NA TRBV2 TGTGCCAGCAGTGAAGGTTTCCAACCTTTACAAGAGACCCAGTACTTC CASSEGFQPLQETQYF
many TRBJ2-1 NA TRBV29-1 TGCAGCGTTGTGCCCCCCGGGGGGCAGAGCTCCTACAATGAGCAGTTCTTC CSVVPPGGQSSYNEQFF
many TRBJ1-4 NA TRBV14 TGTGCCAGCAGCTCACTCACGGGGGTTGGAGAAAAACTGTTTTTT CASSSLTGVGEKLFF
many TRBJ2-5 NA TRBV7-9 TGTGCCAGCAGCTTAGGGGAAGAGACCCAGTACTTC CASSLGEETQYF
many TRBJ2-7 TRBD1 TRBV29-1 TGCAGCGTAGGTTCCGGGACAGGATCCTACGAGCAGTACTTC CSVGSGTGSYEQYF
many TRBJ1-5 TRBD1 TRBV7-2 TGTGCCAGCAGCTTGGCAGGGGGCGTGGGACAGCCCCAGCATTTT CASSLAGGVGQPQHF
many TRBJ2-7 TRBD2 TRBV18 TGTGCCAGCTCACAACCGGGACTAGGCTACGAGCAGTACTTC CASSQPGLGYEQYF
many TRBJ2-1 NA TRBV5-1 TGCGCCAGCGCCCTCAGACCCAACAATGAGCAGTTCTTC CASALRPNNEQFF
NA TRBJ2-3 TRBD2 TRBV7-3 TGTGCCAGCAGCTTCTCAGCGGGAGGGGAAGGAGGTACGCAGTATTTT CASSFSAGGEGGTQYF
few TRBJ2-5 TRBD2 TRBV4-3 TGCGCCAGCAGCCCCGGGGGGGCAATGGGGGAGACCCAGTACTTC CASSPGGAMGETQYF
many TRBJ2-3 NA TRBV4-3 TGCGCCAGCAGCCAAGAATTGTATGGACGGGGGCCCACAGATACGCAGTATTTT CASSQELYGRGPTDTQYF
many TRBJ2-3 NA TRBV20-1 TGCAGTGCTGGACCCCTAGCCGCCACAGATACGCAGTATTTT CSAGPLAATDTQYF
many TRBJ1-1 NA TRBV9 TGTGCCAGCAGCGGGAACACGCTTCCGAACACTGAAGCTTTCTTT CASSGNTLPNTEAFF
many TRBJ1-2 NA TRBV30 TGTGCCTGCAATCAGGGTGATGGCTACACCTTC CACNQGDGYTF
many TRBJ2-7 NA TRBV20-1 TGCAGTGCTAGAGATTTGGGTTCATCCTACGAGCAGTACTTC CSARDLGSSYEQYF
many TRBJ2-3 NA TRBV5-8 TGTGCCAGCAGCTCCAGCGGCCGCACAGATACGCAGTATTTT CASSSSGRTDTQYF
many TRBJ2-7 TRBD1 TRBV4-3 TGCGCCAGCAGCCATTACAGGGGTGGATACGAGCAGTACTTC CASSHYRGGYEQYF
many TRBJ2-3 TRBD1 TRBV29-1 TGCAGCGGGACAGGGGTCAGCACAGATACGCAGTATTTT CSGTGVSTDTQYF
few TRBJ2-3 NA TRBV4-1 TGCGCCAGCAGCCAAGATCCGACCTACACAGGTACGCAGTATTTT CASSQDPTYTGTQYF
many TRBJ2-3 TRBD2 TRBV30 TGTGCCTGGAGTGTCCTAGCGGGGGTGCCTAATACGCAGTATTTT CAWSVLAGVPNTQYF
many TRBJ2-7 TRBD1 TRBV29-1 TGCAGCGTGGGACAGGATTCTTCCTACGAGCAGTACTTC CSVGQDSSYEQYF
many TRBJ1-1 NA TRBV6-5 TGTGCCAGCAGTTACAGGGGCTCGAACACTGAAGCTTTCTTT CASSYRGSNTEAFF
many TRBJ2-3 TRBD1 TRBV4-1 TGCGCCAGCAGCCAGGGACAGGGGGGAGATACGCAGTATTTT CASSQGQGGDTQYF
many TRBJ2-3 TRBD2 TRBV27 TGTGCCAGCAGTTTACGGACTAGCGTCGCAGATACGCAGTATTTT CASSLRTSVADTQYF
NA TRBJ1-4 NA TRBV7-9 TGTGCCAGCGGCCGCGGGGCCCAGTTGGCGGGAAAACTGTTTTTT CASGRGAQLAGKLFF
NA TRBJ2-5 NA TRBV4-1 TGCGCCAGCAGCCAAGGGGCAGGGGCCGGGGAGACCCAGTACTTC CASSQGAGAGETQYF
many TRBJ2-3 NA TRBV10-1 TGCGCCAGCAGTGACCGACCTGCAGATACGCAGTATTTT CASSDRPADTQYF
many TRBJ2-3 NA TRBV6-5 TGTGCCAGCAGTAGGGGCGTGGATACGCAGTATTTT CASSRGVDTQYF
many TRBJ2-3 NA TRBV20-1 TGCAGTGCCACCGCCGGACGCAACACAGATACGCAGTATTTT CSATAGRNTDTQYF
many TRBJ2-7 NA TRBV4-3 TGCGCCAGCAGCCCCGGTCTGCCAGGGTACGAGCAGTACTTC CASSPGLPGYEQYF
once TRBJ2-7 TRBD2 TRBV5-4 TGTGCCAGCAGGATTATTGGGACTAGCGGGGACTACGAGCAGTACTTC CASRIIGTSGDYEQYF
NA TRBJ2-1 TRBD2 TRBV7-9 TGTGCCAGCAGCTTCTTAGCGGGACTAGCGATCCATGAGCAGTTCTTC CASSFLAGLAIHEQFF
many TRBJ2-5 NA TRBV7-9 TGTGCCAGCACGGAAGTCCAAGAGACCCAGTACTTC CASTEVQETQYF
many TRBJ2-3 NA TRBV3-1 TGTGCCAGCAGCCCCCTCGGCACAGATACGCAGTATTTT CASSPLGTDTQYF
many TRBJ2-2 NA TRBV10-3 TGTGCCATCAGTGAGTCGTATAGCGGGAACACCGGGGAGCTGTTTTTT CAISESYSGNTGELFF
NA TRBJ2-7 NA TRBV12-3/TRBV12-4 TGTGCCAGCAGCTTCCACCCTGGGCCGCTCGACGAGCAGTACTTC CASSFHPGPLDEQYF
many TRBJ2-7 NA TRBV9 TGTGCCAGCAGCCCAGGAGTGGGTCTGTACTTC CASSPGVGLYF
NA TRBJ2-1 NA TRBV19 TGTGCCAGTAGTATAGTAAGGGGGGGGGCCTACAATGAGCAGTTCTTC CASSIVRGGAYNEQFF
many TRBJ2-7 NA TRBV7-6 TGTGCCAGCAGCTTATTGGAAACTGACACGGGCTACGAGCAGTACTTC CASSLLETDTGYEQYF
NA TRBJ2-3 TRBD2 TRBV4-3 TGCGCCAGCAGCCTAGCGGGTGGGTGGCTAGCGGGAGACACAGATACGCAGTATTTT CASSLAGGWLAGDTDTQYF
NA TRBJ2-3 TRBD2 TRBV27 TGTGCCAGCAGTCTTATAGCGGGGGGGCCGGATACGCAGTATTTT CASSLIAGGPDTQYF
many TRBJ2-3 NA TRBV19 TGTGCCAGTAGTAATATAGGGCCCACCGGGGATACGCAGTATTTT CASSNIGPTGDTQYF
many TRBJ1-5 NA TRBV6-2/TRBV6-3 TGTGCCAGCAGTTTGTCGGGGGAAAATAGCAATCAGCCCCAGCATTTT CASSLSGENSNQPQHF
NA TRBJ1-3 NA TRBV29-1 TGCAGCGTTGAAGACGACGGTGCTCATGGAAACACCATATATTTT CSVEDDGAHGNTIYF
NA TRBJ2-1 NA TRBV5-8 TGTGCCAGCAGCTGGCAGACTACCTACAATGAGCAGTTCTTC CASSWQTTYNEQFF
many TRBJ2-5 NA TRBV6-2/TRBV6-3 TGTGCCAGCAGTTACTCGAGAACACAGGGCTACCAAGAGACCCAGTACTTC CASSYSRTQGYQETQYF
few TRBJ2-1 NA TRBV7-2 TGTGCCAGCAGCCCACTACGGACTATACCTGAGCAGTTCTTC CASSPLRTIPEQFF
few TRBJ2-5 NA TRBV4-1 TGCGCCAGCAGCCGAAAGACTAGTATGCGAGAGACCCAGTACTTC CASSRKTSMRETQYF
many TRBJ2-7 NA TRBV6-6 TGTGCCAGCAGCCCACTACTTAACTACGAGCAGTACTTC CASSPLLNYEQYF
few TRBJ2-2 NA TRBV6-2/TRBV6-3 TGTGCCAGCAGTGCCCTCGGTCCTCGTGGGTCCGGGGAGCTGTTTTTT CASSALGPRGSGELFF
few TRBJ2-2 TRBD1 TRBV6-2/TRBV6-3 TGTGCCAGCAGTTACTCGATTACGGACAGGGACACCGGGGAGCTGTTTTTT CASSYSITDRDTGELFF